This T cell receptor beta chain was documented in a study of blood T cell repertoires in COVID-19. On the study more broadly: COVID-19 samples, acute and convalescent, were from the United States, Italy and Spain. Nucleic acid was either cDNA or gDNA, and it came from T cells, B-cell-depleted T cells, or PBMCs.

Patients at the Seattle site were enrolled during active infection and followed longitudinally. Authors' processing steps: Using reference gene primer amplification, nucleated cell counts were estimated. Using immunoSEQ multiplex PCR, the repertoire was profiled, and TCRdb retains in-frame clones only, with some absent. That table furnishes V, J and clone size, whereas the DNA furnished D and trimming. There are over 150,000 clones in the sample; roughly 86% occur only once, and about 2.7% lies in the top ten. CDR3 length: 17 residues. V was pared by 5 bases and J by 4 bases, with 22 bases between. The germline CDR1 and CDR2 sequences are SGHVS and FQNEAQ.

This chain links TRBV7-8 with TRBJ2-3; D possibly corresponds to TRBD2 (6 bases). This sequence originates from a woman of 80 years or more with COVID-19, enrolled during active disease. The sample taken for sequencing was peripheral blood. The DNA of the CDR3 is TGTGCCAGCAGCGTTACTTACGGGAGCCGGGTATCAGATACGCAGTATTTT. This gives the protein CASSVTYGSRVSDTQYF.